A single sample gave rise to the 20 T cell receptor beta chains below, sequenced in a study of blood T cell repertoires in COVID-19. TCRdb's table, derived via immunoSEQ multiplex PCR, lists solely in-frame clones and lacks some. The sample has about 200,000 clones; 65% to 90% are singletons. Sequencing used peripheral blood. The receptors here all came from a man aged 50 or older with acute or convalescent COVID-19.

The CDR3 sequence is CASRLDNGHGYTF. CDR3 DNA: TGTGCCAGCAGGCTGGACAATGGGCATGGCTACACCTTC. The gene calls are TRBV12-3 or TRBV12-4 and TRBJ1-2; the D gene is possibly TRBD1 (5 bases). The CDR3 is 13 amino acids. V lost 6 bases and J lost 6, with 14 bases in between.

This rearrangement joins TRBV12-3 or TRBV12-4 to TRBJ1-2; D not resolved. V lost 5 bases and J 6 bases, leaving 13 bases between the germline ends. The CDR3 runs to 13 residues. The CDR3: CASSPRTGNGYTF. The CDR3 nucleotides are TGTGCCAGCAGTCCCCGGACCGGGAATGGCTACACCTTC.

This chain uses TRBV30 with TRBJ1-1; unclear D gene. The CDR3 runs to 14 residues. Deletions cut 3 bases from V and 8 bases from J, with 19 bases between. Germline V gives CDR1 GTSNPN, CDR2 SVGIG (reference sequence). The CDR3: CAWRKSNTRLEAFF. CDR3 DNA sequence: TGTGCCTGGAGAAAATCTAACACCAGGTTAGAAGCTTTCTTT.

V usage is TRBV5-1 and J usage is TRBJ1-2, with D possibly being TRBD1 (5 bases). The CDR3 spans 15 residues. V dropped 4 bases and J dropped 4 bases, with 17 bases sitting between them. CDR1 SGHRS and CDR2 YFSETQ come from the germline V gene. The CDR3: CASSPLGGGSYGYTF. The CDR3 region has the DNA TGCGCCAGCAGCCCTCTGGGGGGAGGAAGCTATGGCTACACCTTC.

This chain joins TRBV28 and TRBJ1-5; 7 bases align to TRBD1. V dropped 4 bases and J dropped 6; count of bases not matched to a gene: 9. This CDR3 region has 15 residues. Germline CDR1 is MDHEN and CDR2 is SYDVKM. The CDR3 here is CASSSGTVSFQPQHF. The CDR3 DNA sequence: TGTGCCAGCAGTTCCGGGACAGTTTCGTTTCAGCCCCAGCATTTT.

The CDR3 protein is CASSLLGQGSNTEAFF. The CDR3 nucleotides are TGTGCCAGCAGCTTATTAGGACAGGGATCGAACACTGAAGCTTTCTTT. J is TRBJ1-1 and V is TRBV7-2, with TRBD1 matching over 8 bases. Per the germline V gene, CDR1 is SGHTA and CDR2 is FQGNSA. V was pared by 2 bases and J by 1 base, with 6 bases of the junction left unmatched. This CDR3 has 16 residues.

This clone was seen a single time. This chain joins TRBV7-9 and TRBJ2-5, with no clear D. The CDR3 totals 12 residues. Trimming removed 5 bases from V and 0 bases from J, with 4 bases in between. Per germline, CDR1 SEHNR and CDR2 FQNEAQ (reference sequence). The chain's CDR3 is CASSINQETQYF. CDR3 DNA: TGTGCCAGCAGCATAAACCAAGAGACCCAGTACTTC.

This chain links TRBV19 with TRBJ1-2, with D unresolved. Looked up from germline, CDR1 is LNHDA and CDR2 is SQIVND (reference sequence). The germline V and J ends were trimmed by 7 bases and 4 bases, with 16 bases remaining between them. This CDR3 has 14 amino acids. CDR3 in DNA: TGTGCCAGTAAAGGAGGCGACCGTTCCTATGGCTACACCTTC. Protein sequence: CASKGGDRSYGYTF.

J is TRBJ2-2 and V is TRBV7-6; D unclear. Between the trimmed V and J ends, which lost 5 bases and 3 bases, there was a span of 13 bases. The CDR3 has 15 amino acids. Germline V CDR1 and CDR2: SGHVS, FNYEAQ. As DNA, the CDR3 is TGTGCCAGCAGCGGCATCCAGGCTTACACCGGGGAGCTGTTTTTT. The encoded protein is CASSGIQAYTGELFF.

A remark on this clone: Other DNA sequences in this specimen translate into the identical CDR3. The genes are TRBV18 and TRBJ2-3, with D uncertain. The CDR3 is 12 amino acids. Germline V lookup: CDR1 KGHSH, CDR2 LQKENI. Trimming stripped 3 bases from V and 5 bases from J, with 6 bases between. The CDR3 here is CASSPRLDTQYF. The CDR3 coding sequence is TGTGCCAGCTCACCCCGACTAGATACGCAGTATTTT.

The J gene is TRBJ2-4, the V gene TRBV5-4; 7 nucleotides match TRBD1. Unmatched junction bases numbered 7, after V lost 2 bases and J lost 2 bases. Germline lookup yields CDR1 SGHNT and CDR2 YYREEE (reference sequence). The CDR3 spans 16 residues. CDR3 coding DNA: TGTGCCAGCAGCTTAACAGGGGTGGGTTCCAAAAACATTCAGTACTTC. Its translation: CASSLTGVGSKNIQYF.

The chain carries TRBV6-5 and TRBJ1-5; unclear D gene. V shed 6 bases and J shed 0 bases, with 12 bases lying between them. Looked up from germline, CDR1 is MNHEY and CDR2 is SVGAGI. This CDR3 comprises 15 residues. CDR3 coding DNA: TGTGCCAGCAGGAGGGTTACGAATAGCAATCAGCCCCAGCATTTT. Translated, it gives CASRRVTNSNQPQHF.

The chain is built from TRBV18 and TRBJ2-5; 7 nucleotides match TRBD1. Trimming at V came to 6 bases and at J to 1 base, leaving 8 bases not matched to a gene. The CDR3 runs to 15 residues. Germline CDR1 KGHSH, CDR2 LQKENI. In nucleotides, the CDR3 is TGTGCCAGCTCCCTTAGACAGGGTAGCCAAGAGACCCAGTACTTC. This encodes CASSLRQGSQETQYF.

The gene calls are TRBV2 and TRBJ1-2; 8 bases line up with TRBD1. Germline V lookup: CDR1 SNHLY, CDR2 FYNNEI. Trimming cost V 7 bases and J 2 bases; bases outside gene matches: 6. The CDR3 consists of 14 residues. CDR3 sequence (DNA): TGTGCCAGCATCCCCGGACAGGGAAACTATGGCTACACCTTC. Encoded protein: CASIPGQGNYGYTF.

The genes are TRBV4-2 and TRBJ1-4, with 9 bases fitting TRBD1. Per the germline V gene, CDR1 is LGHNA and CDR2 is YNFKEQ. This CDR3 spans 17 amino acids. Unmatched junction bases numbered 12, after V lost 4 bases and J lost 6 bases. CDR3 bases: TGTGCCAGCAGCCCCTCCGTTGGAGGGACAGGGCATGAAAAACTGTTTTTT. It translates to CASSPSVGGTGHEKLFF.

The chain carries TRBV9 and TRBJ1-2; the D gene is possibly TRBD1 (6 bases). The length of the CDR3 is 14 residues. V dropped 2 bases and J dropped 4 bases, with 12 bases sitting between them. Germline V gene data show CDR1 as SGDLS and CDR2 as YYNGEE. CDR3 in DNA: TGTGCCAGCAGCGTGACAGGCACCACCTATGGCTACACCTTC. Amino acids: CASSVTGTTYGYTF.

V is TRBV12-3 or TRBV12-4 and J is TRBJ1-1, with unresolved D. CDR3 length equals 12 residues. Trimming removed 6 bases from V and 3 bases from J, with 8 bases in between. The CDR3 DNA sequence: TGTGCCAGCAGGCTGGCAGACACTGAAGCTTTCTTT. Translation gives CASRLADTEAFF.

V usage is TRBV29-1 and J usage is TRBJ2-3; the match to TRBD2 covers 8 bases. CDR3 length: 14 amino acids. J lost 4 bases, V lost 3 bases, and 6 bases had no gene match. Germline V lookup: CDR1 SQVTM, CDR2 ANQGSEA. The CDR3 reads CSVEVGGAADTQYF. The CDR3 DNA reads TGCAGCGTTGAGGTCGGGGGGGCCGCAGATACGCAGTATTTT.

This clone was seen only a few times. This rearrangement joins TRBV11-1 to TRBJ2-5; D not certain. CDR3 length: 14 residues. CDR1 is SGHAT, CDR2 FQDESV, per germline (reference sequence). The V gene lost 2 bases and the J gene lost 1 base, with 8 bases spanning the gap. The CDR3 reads CASSLMAAQETQYF. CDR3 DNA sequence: TGTGCCAGCAGCTTAATGGCTGCCCAAGAGACCCAGTACTTC.

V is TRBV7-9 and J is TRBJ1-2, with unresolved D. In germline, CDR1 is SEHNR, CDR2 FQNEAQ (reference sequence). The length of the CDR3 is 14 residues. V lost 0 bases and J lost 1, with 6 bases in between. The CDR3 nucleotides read TGTGCCAGCAGCTTAGCGCGGGTTAACTATGGCTACACCTTC. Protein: CASSLARVNYGYTF.